The entry that follows covers one T cell receptor beta chain sequence. This clonotype was seen at least ten times. Its antigen specificity is not known. Base quality data are lacking; no much larger clone is found one base away. The data stem from a study of T cell repertoires in cytomegalovirus infection (dated by TCRdb to between 2019 and 2020). About the study as a whole: The HLA type of each donor mattered for the analysis, because public TCR beta signatures pointed to carriage of CMV infection along with the matching HLA type.

Instrument used: Illumina HiSeq 1500. TCRdb took the public reads, trimmed them with fastp at Q25, ran MiXCR for clone calling and kept in-frame beta chains. One record per CDR3 amino acid sequence lists the most common genes and DNA. This sample gives almost 300,000 distinct CDR3 sequences in total; around 10% of them show up just once. The biggest ten clones account for over 2.5% of the sample. As encoded in the germline V gene, CDR1 is MDHEN while CDR2 is SYDVKM. The CDR3 covers 15 residues, taking in both the cysteine and the phenylalanine. Only CDR3 DNA is held: 45 bases, read in frame from base 1. At the junction V is shortened by 7 bases and J by 0 bases; bases outside the gene matches: 7. What the authors observed across the whole study: The ex vivo response was dominated by HLA-C-restricted CMV-specific TCR beta clonotypes, and the single most frequent clonotype in two of eight donors was supplied by these HLA-C-restricted clonotypes. In both this cohort and an independent cohort of 352 donors, the cumulative frequency of public TCR beta family members distinguished carriers of CMV infection plus the relevant HLA type.

This receptor was taken from a human donor in good health (CMV status not recorded). Some clones in this sample may be carry-over from other donors' samples. Recombination joined TRBV28 with TRBJ1-2; the junction holds 8 bases that match TRBD1. The specimen was PBMCs. At the DNA level, the sequence is TGTGCCAGCACCCTATCGACAGGGGCTAACTATGGCTACACCTTC. Translated, it gives CASTLSTGANYGYTF.